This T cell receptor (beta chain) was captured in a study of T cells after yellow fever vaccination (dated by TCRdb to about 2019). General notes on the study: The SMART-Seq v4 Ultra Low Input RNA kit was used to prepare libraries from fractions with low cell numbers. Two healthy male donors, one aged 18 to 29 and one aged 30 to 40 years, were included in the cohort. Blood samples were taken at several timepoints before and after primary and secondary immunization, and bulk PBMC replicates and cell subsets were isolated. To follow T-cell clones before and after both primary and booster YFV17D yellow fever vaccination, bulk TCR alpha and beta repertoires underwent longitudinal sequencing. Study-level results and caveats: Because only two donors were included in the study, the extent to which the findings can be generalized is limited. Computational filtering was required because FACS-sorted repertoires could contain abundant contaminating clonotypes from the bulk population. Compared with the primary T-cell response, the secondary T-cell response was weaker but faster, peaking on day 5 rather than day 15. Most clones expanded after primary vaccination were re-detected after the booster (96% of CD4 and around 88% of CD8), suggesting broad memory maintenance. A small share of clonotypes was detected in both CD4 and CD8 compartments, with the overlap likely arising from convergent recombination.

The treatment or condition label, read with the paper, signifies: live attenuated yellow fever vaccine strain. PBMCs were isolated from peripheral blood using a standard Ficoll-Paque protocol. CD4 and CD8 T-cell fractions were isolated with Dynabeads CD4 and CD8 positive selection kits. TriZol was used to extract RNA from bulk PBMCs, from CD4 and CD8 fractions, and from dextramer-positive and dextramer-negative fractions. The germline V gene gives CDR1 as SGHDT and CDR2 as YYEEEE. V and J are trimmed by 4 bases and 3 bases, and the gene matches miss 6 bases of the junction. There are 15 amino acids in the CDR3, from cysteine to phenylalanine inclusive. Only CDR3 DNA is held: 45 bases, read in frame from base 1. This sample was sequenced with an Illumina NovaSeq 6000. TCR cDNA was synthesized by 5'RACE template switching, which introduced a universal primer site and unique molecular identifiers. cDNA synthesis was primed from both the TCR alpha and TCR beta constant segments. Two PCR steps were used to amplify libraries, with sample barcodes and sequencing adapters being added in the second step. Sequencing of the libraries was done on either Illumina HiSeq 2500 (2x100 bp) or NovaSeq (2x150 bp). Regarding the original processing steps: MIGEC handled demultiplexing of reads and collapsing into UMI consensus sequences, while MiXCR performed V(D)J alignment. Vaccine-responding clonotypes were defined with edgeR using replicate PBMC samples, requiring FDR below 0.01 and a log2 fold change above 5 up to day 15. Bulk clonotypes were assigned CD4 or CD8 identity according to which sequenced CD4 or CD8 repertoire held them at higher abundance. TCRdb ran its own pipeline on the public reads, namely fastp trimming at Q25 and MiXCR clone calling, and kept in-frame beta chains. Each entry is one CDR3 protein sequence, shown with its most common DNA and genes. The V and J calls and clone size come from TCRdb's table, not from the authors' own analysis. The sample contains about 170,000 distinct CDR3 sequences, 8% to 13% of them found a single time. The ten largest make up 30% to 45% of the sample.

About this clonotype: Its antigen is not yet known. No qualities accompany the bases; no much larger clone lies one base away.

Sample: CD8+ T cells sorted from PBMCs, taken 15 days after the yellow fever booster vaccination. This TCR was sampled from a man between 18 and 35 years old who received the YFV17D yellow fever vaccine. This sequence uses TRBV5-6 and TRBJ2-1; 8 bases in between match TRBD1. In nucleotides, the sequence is TGTGCCAGCAGCGGTGGGACAGGCCTCTACAATGAGCAGTTCTTC. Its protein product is CASSGGTGLYNEQFF.